The present T cell receptor (beta chain) was sequenced within a study of cytomegalovirus exposure and HLA in healthy donors. About the study: A preliminary data release comprised 80 million or so unique TCRs obtained from HLA-typed donors.

Amplification used 60 Vbeta primers and 13 Jbeta primers. Method: immunoSEQ multiplex PCR; TCRdb's copy keeps in-frame clones and lacks some. Of 90,000 to 120,000 clones listed, about four fifths are singletons. The CDR3 has 14 residues. Germline trimming cut 5 bases from V and 4 bases from J; bases unmatched to any gene: 9. From germline, CDR1 is SQVTM and CDR2 ANQGSEA. Notes on this clone: Antigen: not known.

Study-wide points: Later work showed greater clonal expansion in HLA-associated TCR beta chains than in equally common others. V- and J-gene trimming in TCR beta was tied to a missense DCLRE1C variant by an analysis performed later.

Donors sampled were nominally healthy, though unrecorded immune exposures were likely. This sequence was found in a female donor in good health and CMV-seropositive. The chain couples TRBV29-1 to TRBJ1-1, with TRBD1 identical over 8 bases. The specimen sequenced was PBMCs. The CDR3 region is CSVPPTGDFTEAFF. CDR3 coding DNA: TGCAGCGTTCCACCGACAGGGGATTTCACTGAAGCTTTCTTT.